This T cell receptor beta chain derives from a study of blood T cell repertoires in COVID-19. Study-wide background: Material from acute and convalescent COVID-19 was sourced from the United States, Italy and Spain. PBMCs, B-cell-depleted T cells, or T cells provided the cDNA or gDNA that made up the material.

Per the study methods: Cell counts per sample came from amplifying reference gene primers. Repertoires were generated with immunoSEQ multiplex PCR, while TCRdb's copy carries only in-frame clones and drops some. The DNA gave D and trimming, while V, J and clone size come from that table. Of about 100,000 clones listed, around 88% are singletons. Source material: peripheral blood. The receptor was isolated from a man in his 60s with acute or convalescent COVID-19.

Here the CDR3 reads CASSHYTPGLAGGKGYNEQFF. DNA of the CDR3: TGTGCCAGCAGCCATTACACGCCGGGACTAGCGGGGGGAAAGGGCTACAATGAGCAGTTCTTC. This chain joins TRBV3-1 (or the pseudogene TRBV3-2) and TRBJ2-1; 15 bases are a match to TRBD2. The V segment lost 3 bases and the J segment 3 bases; nucleotides outside the gene matches: 15. The CDR3 is made up of 21 amino acids. In germline, CDR1 is LGHDT, CDR2 YNNKEL (reference sequence).